These 22 T cell receptor beta chains share one sample of origin, sequenced in a study of blood T cell repertoires in COVID-19. The data were produced by immunoSEQ multiplex PCR, yet TCRdb's version contains in-frame clones alone and is incomplete. Of some 150,000 clones listed, 85% to 90% are singletons. Sequenced material: peripheral blood. These receptors were obtained from a woman older than 75 in a cohort sampled during active or convalescent COVID-19.

The chain carries TRBV7-2 and TRBJ1-2, with a possible D match to TRBD1 (5 bases). Germline CDR1 and CDR2: SGHTA and FQGNSA. Trimming took 5 bases from V and 5 from J, leaving 12 bases between them. CDR3 length: 13 amino acids. The CDR3 DNA reads as TGTGCCAGCAGCCCTCAGACAGTGTATGGCTACACCTTC. It encodes CASSPQTVYGYTF. The variable domain in full, with the rest retrieved from reference TRBV7-2 and TRBJ1-2, is GAGVSQSPSNKVTEKGKDVELRCDPISGHTALYWYRQSLGQGLEFLIYFQGNSAPDKSGLPSDRFSAERTGGSVSTLTIQRTQQEDSAVYLCASSPQTVYGYTFGSGTRLTVV.

V usage is TRBV10-1 and J usage is TRBJ1-3; TRBD1 agrees at 7 bases. This CDR3 spans 16 amino acids. J was trimmed by 1 base and V by 4 bases; bases with no gene match: 7. Germline V CDR1 and CDR2: WNHNN, SYGVQD (reference sequence). CDR3 amino acids: CASSGDSRGSGNTIYF. The CDR3 DNA reads TGCGCCAGCAGTGGGGACAGCCGAGGGTCTGGAAACACCATATATTTT.

The chain links TRBV4-3 to TRBJ2-7; weak D call: TRBD2 (5 bases). The CDR3 has 12 amino acids. Between the trimmed V and J ends, which lost 0 bases and 5 bases, there was a span of 5 bases. Per the germline V gene, CDR1 is LGHNA and CDR2 is YSLEER. CDR3 bases: TGCGCCAGCAGCCAAGACGGGGACGAGCAGTACTTC. This encodes CASSQDGDEQYF.

The genes are TRBV3-1 (or the pseudogene TRBV3-2) and TRBJ1-1; tentatively, D is TRBD1 (5 bases). There are 14 residues in the CDR3. V was clipped by 6 bases and J by 0 bases, with 11 bases between them. Per the germline V gene, CDR1 is LGHDT and CDR2 is YNNKEL (reference sequence). CDR3 in amino acids: CASSQSGMNTEAFF. CDR3 in DNA: TGTGCCAGCAGTCAATCAGGGATGAACACTGAAGCTTTCTTT.

There are a few counts of this clone. This sequence joins TRBV12-5 and TRBJ1-3; D is ambiguous. Per the germline V gene, CDR1 is LGHNT and CDR2 is FRNRAP. The germline V and J ends were trimmed by 1 base and 7 bases, with 20 bases remaining between them. The CDR3 runs 17 residues. This CDR3 reads CASGLGYGSAGVNTIYF. CDR3 nucleotides: TGTGCTAGTGGTTTGGGTTATGGGAGTGCCGGGGTCAACACCATATATTTT.

The rearrangement joins TRBV19 to TRBJ1-2; the match to TRBD1 covers 8 bases. The length of the CDR3 is 13 residues. V shed 6 bases, J shed 4 bases, and the junction held 4 bases outside the gene matches. Germline V gives CDR1 LNHDA, CDR2 SQIVND (reference sequence). The CDR3 region is CASRPGTGYGYTF. CDR3 coding DNA: TGTGCCAGTAGGCCCGGGACAGGCTATGGCTACACCTTC. The full variable domain, its missing parts supplied by reference TRBV19 and TRBJ1-2, is DGGITQSPKYLFRKEGQNVTLSCEQNLNHDAMYWYRQDPGQGLRLIYYSQIVNDFQKGDIAEGYSVSREKKESFPLTVTSAQKNPTAFYLCASRPGTGYGYTFGSGTRLTVV.

The chain is built from TRBV7-9 and TRBJ1-2; the match to TRBD1 covers 8 bases. The CDR3 sequence is 13 residues long. Looked up from germline, CDR1 is SEHNR and CDR2 is FQNEAQ (reference sequence). Trimming cost V 5 bases and J 4 bases; bases outside gene matches: 3. CDR3 in DNA: TGTGCCAGCAGCCTCGGACAGGGCTATGGCTACACCTTC. Protein product: CASSLGQGYGYTF.

The gene calls are TRBV11-2 and TRBJ2-1; D might be TRBD1 (5 bases). CDR3 size: 14 residues. V shed 0 bases and J shed 12 bases, with 15 bases lying between them. Germline assignment: CDR1 SGHAT and CDR2 FQNNGV. The CDR3, as DNA: TGTGCCAGCAGCTTAGATCGGCAGGGCCGAGGGCAGTTCTTC. Amino acids: CASSLDRQGRGQFF. Supplemented by reference TRBV11-2 and TRBJ2-1, the full variable domain reads EAGVAQSPRYKIIEKRQSVAFWCNPISGHATLYWYQQILGQGPKLLIQFQNNGVVDDSQLPKDRFSAERLKGVDSTLKIQPAKLEDSAVYLCASSLDRQGRGQFFGPGTRLTVL.

The chain employs TRBV9 and TRBJ1-1, with D hard to call. The CDR3 loop spans 14 amino acids. V shed 2 bases and J shed 8 bases, with 16 bases lying between them. Germline assignment: CDR1 SGDLS and CDR2 YYNGEE. The CDR3 reads CASSVTPTTLEAFF. CDR3 nucleotides: TGTGCCAGCAGCGTGACACCCACCACCCTAGAAGCTTTCTTT.

This sequence joins TRBV10-1 and TRBJ2-2, with a possible D match to TRBD2 (6 bases). The length of the CDR3 is 17 residues. V lost 0 bases and J lost 3, with 14 bases in between. The germline CDR1 and CDR2 sequences are WNHNN and SYGVQD (reference sequence). Written as DNA, the CDR3 is TGCGCCAGCAGTGAGTCGGGACTGGCGAGTGACACCGGGGAGCTGTTTTTT. Translating gives CASSESGLASDTGELFF.

J is TRBJ1-1 and V is TRBV3-1 (or the pseudogene TRBV3-2), with D perhaps TRBD1 (6 bases). V was cut by 6 bases and J by 4 bases, with 15 bases left in between. The CDR3 sequence is 14 residues long. Germline V gene sequence: CDR1 LGHDT, CDR2 YNNKEL (reference sequence). CDR3 loop: CASSLRGWGTEAFF. CDR3 bases: TGTGCCAGCAGTCTTAGGGGGTGGGGCACTGAAGCTTTCTTT.

This sequence joins TRBV7-9 and TRBJ1-2; 9 positions agree with TRBD1. V lost 3 bases, J lost 7 bases, and 3 bases stayed unmatched. This CDR3 is built from 13 residues. CDR1 and CDR2 from the germline V gene are SEHNR and FQNEAQ (reference sequence). CDR3 sequence reads: CASSLGQGLGYTF. The CDR3 nucleotides are TGTGCCAGCAGCTTGGGACAGGGTCTTGGCTACACCTTC.

This clone was seen only once. V usage is TRBV5-1 and J usage is TRBJ1-2, with 7 bases matching TRBD1. Unmatched junction bases numbered 10, after V lost 4 bases and J lost 4 bases. This CDR3 spans 15 amino acids. Germline lookup yields CDR1 SGHRS and CDR2 YFSETQ. The CDR3 nucleotides are TGCGCCAGCAGCCCTGGGCACAGGGGAATCTATGGCTACACCTTC. It translates to CASSPGHRGIYGYTF. The entire variable domain, with the rest obtained from reference TRBV5-1 and TRBJ1-2, is as follows: KAGVTQTPRYLIKTRGQQVTLSCSPISGHRSVSWYQQTPGQGLQFLFEYFSETQRNKGNFPGRFSGRQFSNSRSEMNVSTLELGDSALYLCASSPGHRGIYGYTFGSGTRLTVV.

This chain links TRBV5-1 with TRBJ2-3; tentative D call: TRBD1 (7 bases). The V end was cut by 0 bases, the J end by 4 bases, with 15 bases between. The CDR3 has 16 amino acids. Germline V CDR1 and CDR2: SGHRS, YFSETQ. The DNA of the CDR3 is TGCGCCAGCAGCTTGGACGGAGGGGGCGGGGCAGATACGCAGTATTTT. Amino acids: CASSLDGGGGADTQYF.

V is TRBV6-4 and J is TRBJ1-2; 7 positions match TRBD1. This CDR3 contains 12 residues. V lost 6 bases, J lost 9 bases, and 7 bases stayed unmatched. CDR1 is MRHNA, CDR2 SNTAGT, per germline. This CDR3 is CASSETGRSYTF. CDR3 DNA: TGTGCCAGCAGCGAGACAGGGCGAAGCTACACCTTC.

The chain links TRBV5-4 to TRBJ1-1, with TRBD1 as a possible D gene (5 bases). Per germline, CDR1 SGHNT and CDR2 YYREEE (reference sequence). The ends were cut back, 2 bases at V and 0 bases at J, with 8 bases in the middle. The CDR3 covers 14 residues. CDR3 in amino acids: CASSLTGLNTEAFF. CDR3 DNA sequence: TGTGCCAGCAGCTTAACAGGATTGAACACTGAAGCTTTCTTT.

This chain joins TRBV9 and TRBJ2-3, with a weak D call TRBD2 (7 bases). CDR1 SGDLS and CDR2 YYNGEE come from the germline V gene. This CDR3 has 15 residues. With 4 bases removed from V and 1 base from J, the gap between germline ends came to 13 bases. The CDR3 is CASSQTGGRTDTQYF. The DNA for the CDR3 is TGTGCCAGCAGCCAGACGGGGGGCCGCACAGATACGCAGTATTTT.

This clone came up a few times. V gene TRBV7-9 combines with J gene TRBJ1-4; the match to TRBD1 covers 10 bases. The CDR3 has 16 amino acids. V dropped 0 bases and J dropped 6; count of bases not matched to a gene: 4. Per the germline V gene, CDR1 is SEHNR and CDR2 is FQNEAQ (reference sequence). CDR3 protein: CASSLAAGTGDEKLFF. For the CDR3, the DNA is TGTGCCAGCAGCTTAGCCGCCGGGACAGGGGATGAAAAACTGTTTTTT.

V usage is TRBV19 and J usage is TRBJ1-1, with D possibly being TRBD1 (6 bases). CDR3 length: 16 residues. Germline V CDR1 and CDR2: LNHDA, SQIVND (reference sequence). Trimming pared 2 bases from V and 0 bases from J, leaving 13 bases between. The CDR3 DNA is TGTGCCAGTAGTATAAGCAGGGGCCTCATGAACACTGAAGCTTTCTTT. Its translation: CASSISRGLMNTEAFF.

CDR3: CASSHYGGQDGYTF. In DNA form, the CDR3 reads TGTGCCAGCAGTCACTACGGGGGGCAGGATGGCTACACCTTC. V and J are TRBV6-2 or TRBV6-3 and TRBJ1-2; D perhaps matches TRBD1 (6 bases). This CDR3 region has 14 residues. Germline CDR1 is MNHEY and CDR2 is SVGEGT. V lost 5 bases and J lost 6, with 16 bases in between.

J is TRBJ2-5 and V is TRBV4-1; no definite D call. The CDR3 covers 16 residues. Germline V lookup: CDR1 MGHRA, CDR2 YSYEKL. V lost 1 base, J lost 3 bases, and 15 bases lay in between. CDR3 in DNA: TGCGCCAGCAGCCAAGTCTTACTCCCTCGGGAAGAGACCCAGTACTTC. Translating gives CASSQVLLPREETQYF.

The chain is built from TRBV5-6 and TRBJ2-7; D not resolved. Germline lookup yields CDR1 SGHDT and CDR2 YYEEEE. This CDR3 is built from 15 residues. Trimming took off 4 bases at V and 0 bases at J, with 14 bases between the two ends. CDR3 in amino acids: CASSQRWPTSYEQYF. The CDR3 DNA sequence: TGTGCCAGCAGCCAGCGCTGGCCGACCTCCTACGAGCAGTACTTC.